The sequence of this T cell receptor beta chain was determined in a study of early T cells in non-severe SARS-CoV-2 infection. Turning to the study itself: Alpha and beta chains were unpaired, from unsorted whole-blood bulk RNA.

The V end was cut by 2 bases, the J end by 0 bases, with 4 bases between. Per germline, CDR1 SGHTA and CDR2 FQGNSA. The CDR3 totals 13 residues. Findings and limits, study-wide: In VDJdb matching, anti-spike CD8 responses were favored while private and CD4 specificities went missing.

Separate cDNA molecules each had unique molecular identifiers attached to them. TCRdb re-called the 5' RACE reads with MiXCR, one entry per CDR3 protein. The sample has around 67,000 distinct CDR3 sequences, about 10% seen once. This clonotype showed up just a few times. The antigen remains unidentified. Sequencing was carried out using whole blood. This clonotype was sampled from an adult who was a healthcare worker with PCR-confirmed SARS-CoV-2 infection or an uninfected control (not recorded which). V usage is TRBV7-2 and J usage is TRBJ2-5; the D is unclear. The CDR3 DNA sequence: TGTGCCAGCAGCTTACAGGACCAAGAGACCCAGTACTTC. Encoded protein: CASSLQDQETQYF.